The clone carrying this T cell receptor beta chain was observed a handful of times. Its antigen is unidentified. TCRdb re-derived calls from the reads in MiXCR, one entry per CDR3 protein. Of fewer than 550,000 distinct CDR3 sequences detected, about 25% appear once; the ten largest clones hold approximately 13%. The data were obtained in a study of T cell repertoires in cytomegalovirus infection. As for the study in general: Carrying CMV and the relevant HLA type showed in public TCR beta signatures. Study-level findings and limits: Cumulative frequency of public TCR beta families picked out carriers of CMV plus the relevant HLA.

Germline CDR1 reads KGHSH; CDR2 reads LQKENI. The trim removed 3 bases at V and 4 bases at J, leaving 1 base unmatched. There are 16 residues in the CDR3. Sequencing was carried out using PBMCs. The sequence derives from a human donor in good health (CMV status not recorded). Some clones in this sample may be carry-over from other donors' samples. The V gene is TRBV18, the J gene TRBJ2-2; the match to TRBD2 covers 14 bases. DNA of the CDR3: TGTGCCAGCTCACCGGGACTAGCGGGAGTCACCGGGGAGCTGTTTTTT. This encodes CASSPGLAGVTGELFF.